A single sample gave rise to the 16 T cell receptor beta chains below, sequenced in a study of human T cells and chemical hapten exposure. Total RNA was extracted from unfractionated whole blood. TCRdb fed the 5' RACE reads into MiXCR, producing one record per CDR3 protein. The repertoire holds tens of thousands of distinct CDR3 sequences, with about 8.4% as singletons. Receptors originate from a male donor in good health.

About this clonotype itself: A much larger clone is a single base away; this may be a read error. This sequence joins TRBV12-3 or TRBV12-4 and TRBJ1-5; the D is unclear. CDR3 length: 14 residues. The CDR3 spells CASSQTNQATAQNF. CDR3 DNA: TGTGCCAGCAGCCAGACGAATCAGGCCACAGCCCAGAATTTT.

The chain has TRBV29-1 and TRBJ2-2; 7 bases map to TRBD1. Per germline, CDR1 SQVTM and CDR2 ANQGSEA. With 6 bases clipped from V and 7 bases from J, the junction kept 8 bases outside the gene matches. This CDR3 comprises 13 residues. The CDR3 loop reads CSVTTGDHGELFF. CDR3 in DNA: TGCAGCGTCACCACAGGGGACCACGGGGAGCTGTTTTTT.

Many counts were recorded for this clonotype. This chain links TRBV6-2 or TRBV6-3 with TRBJ2-5; a weak D match, TRBD2 (5 bases). CDR1 MNHEY and CDR2 SVGEGT come from the germline V gene. The V end was cut by 2 bases, the J end by 5 bases, with 18 bases between. This CDR3 has 16 residues. CDR3 protein: CASSYGGGAARETQYF. The CDR3 bases are TGTGCCAGCAGTTACGGAGGCGGAGCTGCCCGGGAGACCCAGTACTTC.

This clonotype has just a few counts. The chain carries TRBV12-3 or TRBV12-4 and TRBJ1-2; D might be TRBD1 (5 bases). Trimming stripped 1 base from V and 5 bases from J, with 23 bases between. The CDR3 spans 18 residues. The CDR3 loop is CASSLGRGPTGAGYGYTF. In DNA, the CDR3 is TGTGCCAGCAGTTTAGGGCGCGGACCGACCGGGGCAGGATATGGCTACACCTTC.

This chain connects TRBV2 to TRBJ1-1, with D hard to call. Germline V gives CDR1 SNHLY, CDR2 FYNNEI. The V end lost 5 bases, the J end lost 4 bases, and 8 bases lay between the germline ends. The CDR3 is 12 residues long. The CDR3 nucleotides read TGTGCCAGCAGTACGGAGAGCACTGAAGCTTTCTTT. Translation: CASSTESTEAFF.

This clonotype came up a few times. The chain employs TRBV14 and TRBJ2-4; D is possibly TRBD1 (6 bases). CDR3 length: 16 residues. Deletions cut 4 bases from V and 3 bases from J, with 16 bases between. The germline V gene encodes CDR1 SGHDN and CDR2 FVKESK. The CDR3 DNA reads as TGTGCCAGCAGCCCCCGACCGGGACAAGGCAAAAACATTCAGTACTTC. Amino acids: CASSPRPGQGKNIQYF. Variable domain in full (rest from reference TRBV14 and TRBJ2-4): EAGVTQFPSHSVIEKGQTVTLRCDPISGHDNLYWYRRVMGKEIKFLLHFVKESKQDESGMPNNRFLAERTGGTYSTLKVQPAELEDSGVYFCASSPRPGQGKNIQYFGAGTRLSVL.

This clonotype was observed a handful of times. This chain connects TRBV5-4 to TRBJ1-1; D call uncertain. V lost 1 base and J lost 2, with 15 bases in between. The CDR3 sequence is 16 residues long. The germline gives CDR1 SGHNT, CDR2 YYREEE (reference sequence). The CDR3 here is CASSLRRSTLNTEAFF. The CDR3 DNA sequence: TGTGCCAGCAGCTTGAGACGGAGCACATTAAACACTGAAGCTTTCTTT.

The V call is TRBV19, the J call TRBJ2-1; 8 bases agree with TRBD2. This CDR3 is 16 amino acids long. Germline trimming cut 8 bases from V and 4 bases from J; bases unmatched to any gene: 13. The germline gives CDR1 LNHDA, CDR2 SQIVND (reference sequence). Here the CDR3 reads CASQDPGGPVYNEQFF. CDR3 nucleotide sequence: TGTGCCAGTCAAGATCCGGGAGGGCCTGTTTACAATGAGCAGTTCTTC.

The table lists this clonotype with many counts. The chain has TRBV6-4 and TRBJ2-3; D is perhaps TRBD2 (5 bases). The V end was cut by 8 bases, the J end by 1 base, with 7 bases between. CDR3 length: 12 amino acids. The V gene's germline CDR1 is MRHNA and CDR2 SNTAGT. CDR3 amino acids: CASRSGTDTQYF. CDR3 in DNA: TGTGCCAGCCGTAGCGGCACAGATACGCAGTATTTT.

This clonotype was seen ten or more times. The chain employs TRBV6-5 and TRBJ2-7, with D possibly TRBD2 on 5 matching bases. This CDR3 has 13 residues. V was cut by 3 bases and J by 3 bases, with 9 bases left in between. Germline CDR1 and CDR2: MNHEY and SVGAGI. CDR3 in amino acids: CASSYTGNYEQYF. CDR3 nucleotides: TGTGCCAGCAGTTATACGGGGAACTACGAGCAGTACTTC.

This clonotype was counted once. This may be a read error, as it is one base from a much larger clone. The chain joins TRBV12-3 or TRBV12-4 to TRBJ2-5, with D perhaps assigned TRBD1 or TRBD2 (5 bases each). V was trimmed by 10 bases and J by 2 bases, leaving 14 bases between them. CDR3 size: 13 residues. The CDR3 protein is CANRSGVQETQYF. In DNA form, the CDR3 reads TGTGCCAACAGGTCCGGGGTACAAGAGACCCAGTACTTC.

This clonotype was seen ten or more times. V gene TRBV12-3 or TRBV12-4 combines with J gene TRBJ1-1; a possible D gene is TRBD1 (6 bases). V was cut by 4 bases and J by 1 base, with 16 bases left in between. The CDR3 covers 16 residues. CDR3 coding DNA: TGTGCCAGCAGTTCCCTCGGCGGGGGCCCGAACACTGAAGCTTTCTTT. Amino acids: CASSSLGGGPNTEAFF.

This clonotype was seen ten or more times. V is TRBV6-5 and J is TRBJ1-1; perhaps TRBD1 as D (6 bases). CDR1 is MNHEY, CDR2 SVGAGI, per germline. Trimming cost V 7 bases and J 10 bases, with 16 bases left between them. The CDR3 extends over 12 amino acids. The DNA for the CDR3 is TGTGCCAGCACCCACAGGGATGAGGGAGCTTTCTTT. It translates to CASTHRDEGAFF.

The chain has TRBV28 and TRBJ1-5; 7 nucleotides line up with TRBD1. Germline CDR1 and CDR2: MDHEN and SYDVKM. The CDR3 spans 14 residues. J gave up 2 bases and V 5 bases, and 3 bases lay outside the gene matches. CDR3 nucleotide sequence: TGTGCCAGCAGTGGGGACAGTGGCAATCAGCCCCAGCATTTT. Amino acid sequence: CASSGDSGNQPQHF.

This clonotype was detected many times. J is TRBJ2-3 and V is TRBV7-2, with 11 bases lining up with TRBD2. CDR3 length: 15 amino acids. V lost 4 bases to trimming and J lost 1 base; unmatched junction nucleotides: 1. The V gene's germline CDR1 is SGHTA and CDR2 FQGNSA. In nucleotides, the CDR3 is TGTGCCAGCAGCTCGGGACTAGCGGGCACAGATACGCAGTATTTT. As protein: CASSSGLAGTDTQYF.

The chain combines TRBV7-6 with TRBJ1-1; D is possibly TRBD1 (5 bases). CDR1 and CDR2 from the germline V gene are SGHVS and FNYEAQ. The CDR3 loop spans 13 amino acids. The ends were cut back, 3 bases at V and 3 bases at J, with 8 bases in the middle. The CDR3 DNA reads TGTGCCAGCAGCTTGAGGGGAGACACTGAAGCTTTCTTT. Its translation is CASSLRGDTEAFF.